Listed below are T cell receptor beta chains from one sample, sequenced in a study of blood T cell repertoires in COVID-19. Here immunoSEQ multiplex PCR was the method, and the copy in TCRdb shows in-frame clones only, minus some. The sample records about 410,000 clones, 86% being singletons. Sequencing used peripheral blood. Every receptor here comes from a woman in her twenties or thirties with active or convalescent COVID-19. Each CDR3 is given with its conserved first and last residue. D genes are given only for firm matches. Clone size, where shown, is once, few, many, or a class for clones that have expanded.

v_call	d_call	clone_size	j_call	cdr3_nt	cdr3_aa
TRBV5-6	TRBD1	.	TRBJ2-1	TGTGCCAGCATCGACCAGGGCAGGGGGTACAATGAGCAGTTCTTC	CASIDQGRGYNEQFF
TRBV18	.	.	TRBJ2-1	TGTGCCAGCTCACCTTTTTTCAGGGTTGAAGGTTCTGATGAGCAGTTCTTC	CASSPFFRVEGSDEQFF
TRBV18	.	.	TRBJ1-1	TGTGCCAGCTCACCATCGAGGACAGCGACGAACACTGAAGCTTTCTTT	CASSPSRTATNTEAFF
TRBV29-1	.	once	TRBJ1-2	TGCAGCGTTGAAGTTCGAGGAGGGCAGGGCTACACCTTC	CSVEVRGGQGYTF
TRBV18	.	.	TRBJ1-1	TGTGCCAGCTCACCTTCGGATCACAGGGTGAACACTGAAGCTTTCTTT	CASSPSDHRVNTEAFF
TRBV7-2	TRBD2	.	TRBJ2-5	TGTGCCAGCAGCTCCATGACGGGAGGGAGGGAGACCCAGTACTTC	CASSSMTGGRETQYF
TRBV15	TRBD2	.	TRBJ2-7	TGTGCCACCAGCAGAGATGTGGCTAGCGGCGAGCAGTACTTC	CATSRDVASGEQYF
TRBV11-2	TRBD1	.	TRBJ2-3	TGTGCCAGCAGCTTAGGAATATGGACAGGGGATAGTACAGATACGCAGTATTTT	CASSLGIWTGDSTDTQYF
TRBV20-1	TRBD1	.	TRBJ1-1	TGCAGTGCTGGACAGGGAAAAGAAGCTTTCTTT	CSAGQGKEAFF
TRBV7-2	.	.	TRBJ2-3	TGTGCCAGCAGCTTAGGCGGGACTGGCACAGATACGCAGTATTTT	CASSLGGTGTDTQYF
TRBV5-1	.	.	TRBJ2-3	TGCGCCAGCAGCTCGACAGCAGATACGCAGTATTTT	CASSSTADTQYF
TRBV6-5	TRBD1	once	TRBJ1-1	TGTGCCAGCCGGGACAGGGGGCAGTCTGAAGCTTTCTTT	CASRDRGQSEAFF
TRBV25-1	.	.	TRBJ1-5	TGTGCCAGCAGTGAATGGGCAGGGAATCTCTGCCGCAATCAGCCCCAGCATTTT	CASSEWAGNLCRNQPQHF
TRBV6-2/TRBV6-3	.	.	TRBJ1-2	TGTGCCAGCAGTTACTCGACGGGTAATATGGATGGCTACACCTTC	CASSYSTGNMDGYTF
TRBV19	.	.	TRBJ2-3	TGTGCCAGTAGTGAACAGGGTTTCGGGACAGATACGCAGTATTTT	CASSEQGFGTDTQYF
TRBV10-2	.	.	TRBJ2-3	TGCGCCAGCAGCCCGACTAGGGGCACAGATACGCAGTATTTT	CASSPTRGTDTQYF
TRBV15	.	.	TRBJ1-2	TGTGCCACCAGCAGAGATAGTTTGGCAGGATTTCGGCCTAACTATGGCTACACCTTC	CATSRDSLAGFRPNYGYTF
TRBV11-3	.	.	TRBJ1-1	TGTGCCAGCAGCTCGCCCCGGTCTGAAGCTTTCTTT	CASSSPRSEAFF
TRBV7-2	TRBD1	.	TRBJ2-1	TGTGCCAGCAACGACCCGGGACAGAGCTACAATGAGCAGTTCTTC	CASNDPGQSYNEQFF
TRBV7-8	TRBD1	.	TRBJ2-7	TGTGCCAGCAGCTTATTTGGGACAGGGGGTGGCGAGCAGTACTTC	CASSLFGTGGGEQYF
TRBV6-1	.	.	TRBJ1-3	TGTGCCAGCAGTGAAGGGCAGGCAGCTGGAAACACCATATATTTT	CASSEGQAAGNTIYF
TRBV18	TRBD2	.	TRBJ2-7	TGTGCCAGCTCACTAGGACTAGCCGACGGGATCGAGCAGTACTTC	CASSLGLADGIEQYF
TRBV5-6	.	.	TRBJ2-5	TGTGCCAGCAGCGGGAGCCAAGAGACCCAGTACTTC	CASSGSQETQYF
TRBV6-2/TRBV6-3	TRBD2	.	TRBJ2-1	TGTGCCAGCAGTTACTCGTCCCCACTAGCGCTCTCCTACAATGAGCAGTTCTTC	CASSYSSPLALSYNEQFF
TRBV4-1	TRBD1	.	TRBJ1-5	TGCGCCAGCAGAAAGGTCGACGGGACAGGGAATCAGCCCCAGCATTTT	CASRKVDGTGNQPQHF
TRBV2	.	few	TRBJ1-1	TGTGCCAGCAGTGACGGAGGGGCTTTCTTT	CASSDGGAFF
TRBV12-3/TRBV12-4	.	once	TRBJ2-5	TGTGCCAGCAGCCGTAACAGATGGGAGACCCAGTACTTC	CASSRNRWETQYF
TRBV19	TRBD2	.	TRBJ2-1	TGTGCCAGTAGTTTCTCATCCGGGACTAGCGGCTCCTACAATGAGCAGTTCTTC	CASSFSSGTSGSYNEQFF
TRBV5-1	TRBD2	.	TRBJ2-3	TGCGCCAGCTCCCCTAGCGGGGGGGCCGTAGATACGCAGTATTTT	CASSPSGGAVDTQYF
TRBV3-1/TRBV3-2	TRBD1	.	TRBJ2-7	TGTGCCAGCAGCCAGCTTACAGGGGCAGGGGAGCAGTACTTC	CASSQLTGAGEQYF
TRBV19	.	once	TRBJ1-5	TGTGCCAGTAGTATAGTTGGGGGGGCGGGCAATCAGCCCCAGCATTTT	CASSIVGGAGNQPQHF
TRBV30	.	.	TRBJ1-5	TGTGCCTGGAGTATGGGGGCGGGTCAGCCCCAGCATTTT	CAWSMGAGQPQHF
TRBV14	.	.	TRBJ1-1	TGTGCCAGCAGCCAAGTTACTGGACTTAACACTGAAGCTTTCTTT	CASSQVTGLNTEAFF
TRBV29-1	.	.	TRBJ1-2	TGCAGCGTTGTTCAGGGAAACTATGGCTACACCTTC	CSVVQGNYGYTF
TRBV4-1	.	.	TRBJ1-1	TGCGCCAGCAGCCAAGTTCTCGGAGTTATGAACACTGAAGCTTTCTTT	CASSQVLGVMNTEAFF
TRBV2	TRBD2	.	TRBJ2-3	TGTGCCAGCAGTGACAGCGGGAGCTACGATACGCAGTATTTT	CASSDSGSYDTQYF
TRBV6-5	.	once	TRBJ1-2	TGTGCCAGCAGTCCTAACCTCTCTAACTATGGCTACACCTTC	CASSPNLSNYGYTF
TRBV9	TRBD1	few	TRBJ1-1	TGTGCCAGCAGCCCCCGGACAGGGAGCACTGAAGCTTTCTTT	CASSPRTGSTEAFF
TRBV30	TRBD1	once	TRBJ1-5	TGTGCCTGGAGTGCAGGGGGGAATCAGCCCCAGCATTTT	CAWSAGGNQPQHF
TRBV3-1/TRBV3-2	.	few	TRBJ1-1	TGTGCCAGCAGCCAACACCAGACAGGCGAGAACACTGAAGCTTTCTTT	CASSQHQTGENTEAFF
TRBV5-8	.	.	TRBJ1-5	TGTGCCAGCAGCTCCGGACAGAGCAATCAGCCCCAGCATTTT	CASSSGQSNQPQHF
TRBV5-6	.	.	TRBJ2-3	TGTGCCAGCAGCCTCCGCTCAGGAGGAGATACGCAGTATTTT	CASSLRSGGDTQYF
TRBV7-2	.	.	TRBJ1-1	TGTGCCAGCAGCCAGCGGGCAGGGAGGCACACTGAAGCTTTCTTT	CASSQRAGRHTEAFF
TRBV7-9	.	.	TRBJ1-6	TGTGCCAGCAGCTTGAGGCAGGGGAATTCACCCCTCCACTTT	CASSLRQGNSPLHF
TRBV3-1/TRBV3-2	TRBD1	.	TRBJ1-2	TGTGCCAGCAGCGAGAGCCAGGGGGCGTTCGGTCGGTACACCTTC	CASSESQGAFGRYTF
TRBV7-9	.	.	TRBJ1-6	TGTGCCAGCAGCCCGTCAGACCAGGGTTATAATTCACCCCTCCACTTT	CASSPSDQGYNSPLHF
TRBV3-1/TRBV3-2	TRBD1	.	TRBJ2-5	TGTGCCAGCAGTCCAGGGGGTCCCGAGACCCAGTACTTC	CASSPGGPETQYF
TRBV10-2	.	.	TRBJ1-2	TGCGCCAGCAGTGAGTCTTGGACAGCGGGCTACACCTTC	CASSESWTAGYTF
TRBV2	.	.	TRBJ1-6	TGTGCCAGCATCCCTCCCCCTAGCAGGATGGGAAATTCACCCCTCCACTTT	CASIPPPSRMGNSPLHF
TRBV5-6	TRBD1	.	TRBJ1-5	TGTGCCAGCAGTCTAACAGGGGTCAATCAGCCCCAGCATTTT	CASSLTGVNQPQHF
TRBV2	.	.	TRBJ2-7	TGTGCCAGCAGTGAAGGTCAGGGGCAGGGGTCCTACGAGCAGTACTTC	CASSEGQGQGSYEQYF
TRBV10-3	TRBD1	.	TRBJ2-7	TGTGCCATCATCACCTGGGGACAGGGGGCGCGAGAGCAGTACTTC	CAIITWGQGAREQYF
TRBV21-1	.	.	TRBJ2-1	TGTGCCAGCAGCAAAGGGCAGGCTAGCGGCTGCCCCTACAATGAGCAGTTCTTC	CASSKGQASGCPYNEQFF
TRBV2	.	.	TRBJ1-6	TGTGCCAGCAGTGAAGGCGGAGGGCTTTCCCCCCTCCACTTT	CASSEGGGLSPLHF
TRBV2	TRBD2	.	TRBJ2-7	TGTGCCAGCCGCCTTAGCGGGGGGAGTTACGAGCAGTACTTC	CASRLSGGSYEQYF
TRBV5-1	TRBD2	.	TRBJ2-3	TGCGCCAGCAGCTTGCAGGCCGGGGGGGCCAAAGATACGCAGTATTTT	CASSLQAGGAKDTQYF
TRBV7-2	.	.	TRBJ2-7	TGTGCCAGCAGCTTATTTGGGAGCGAGCAGTACTTC	CASSLFGSEQYF
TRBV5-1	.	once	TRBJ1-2	TGCGCCAGCAGCTTGGCCGATGGCAGGGTCGATGGCTACACCTTC	CASSLADGRVDGYTF
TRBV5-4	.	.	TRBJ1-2	TGTGCCTATATCTTGGACGGGATCCTTCACTATGGCTACACCTTC	CAYILDGILHYGYTF
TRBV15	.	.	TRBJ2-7	TGTGCCACCAGGAAAGGGAGCTGGGGAGACGAGCAGTACTTC	CATRKGSWGDEQYF